The rows below give T cell receptor beta chains drawn from one sample of a study of shared clonotypes between healthy human individuals. TCRdb's table, derived via immunoSEQ multiplex PCR, lists solely in-frame clones and lacks some. The sample has 2,100,000 or so clones, around 95% seen once; the top ten hold 0.1% to 0.15%. The sequenced sample consisted of naive CD4+ T cells sorted from blood. The receptor source for this set is a man between 18 and 35 years old in good health. Each CDR3 is given with its conserved first and last residue. D genes are given only for firm matches. The size field is filled for only some rows; it gives once, few, many or a size class.

D gene: .
J gene: TRBJ1-5
V gene: TRBV2
clone size: .
CDR3 DNA: TGTGCCAGCAGTGGGACGGTGGAGCCCCAGCATTTT
CDR3 protein: CASSGTVEPQHF

D gene: TRBD1
J gene: TRBJ1-5
V gene: TRBV6-6
clone size: few
CDR3 DNA: TGTGCCAGCAGTTTCCCAGGGGGCGATTCTGCTTGG
CDR3 protein: CASSFPGGDSAW

D gene: .
J gene: TRBJ2-1
V gene: TRBV6-6
clone size: .
CDR3 DNA: TGTGCCAGCAGTTATCAGTCTCTATCCTACAATGAGCAGTTCTTC
CDR3 protein: CASSYQSLSYNEQFF

D gene: TRBD1
J gene: TRBJ1-2
V gene: TRBV5-4
clone size: .
CDR3 DNA: TGTGCCAGCAGCTTCACAGGGGCGCGCGGCTACACCTTC
CDR3 protein: CASSFTGARGYTF

D gene: .
J gene: TRBJ1-5
V gene: TRBV6-5
clone size: few
CDR3 DNA: TGCGCGTCAGGGACTGGCGCTCAGCCCCAGCATTTT
CDR3 protein: CASGTGAQPQHF

D gene: TRBD1
J gene: TRBJ2-1
V gene: TRBV10-1
clone size: .
CDR3 DNA: TGCGCCAGCATTCAGATCGGGACAGGGGCGCACAATGAGCAGTTCTTC
CDR3 protein: CASIQIGTGAHNEQFF

D gene: TRBD2
J gene: TRBJ2-1
V gene: TRBV2
clone size: .
CDR3 DNA: TGTGCCAGCAGTCGCCGTTCCGGGGGGAACAATGAGCAGTTCTTC
CDR3 protein: CASSRRSGGNNEQFF

D gene: TRBD1
J gene: TRBJ1-1
V gene: TRBV2
clone size: .
CDR3 DNA: TGTGCCAGCAGTGGAACAGGGGGCTGGCTTGAAGCTTTCTTT
CDR3 protein: CASSGTGGWLEAFF

D gene: .
J gene: TRBJ1-4
V gene: TRBV4-1
clone size: .
CDR3 DNA: TGCGCCAGCAGCCCCGCGGGGGGAGTTGAAAAACTGTTTTTT
CDR3 protein: CASSPAGGVEKLFF

D gene: .
J gene: TRBJ1-5
V gene: TRBV4-1
clone size: .
CDR3 DNA: TGCGCCAGCAGCCCCCCTTCAGGTGATCAGCCCCAGCATTTT
CDR3 protein: CASSPPSGDQPQHF

D gene: TRBD2
J gene: TRBJ2-3
V gene: TRBV5-4
clone size: .
CDR3 DNA: TGTGCCAGCAGCTCCTATAGCGGGGGGGCCCCAGATACGCAGTATTTT
CDR3 protein: CASSSYSGGAPDTQYF

D gene: TRBD1
J gene: TRBJ1-4
V gene: TRBV2
clone size: .
CDR3 DNA: TGTGCCAGCTGCGAATGGACAGGGCAAAATGAAAAACTGTTTTTT
CDR3 protein: CASCEWTGQNEKLFF

D gene: .
J gene: TRBJ1-3
V gene: TRBV28
clone size: .
CDR3 DNA: TGTGCCAGCAGTAAAAGCGGGCCTAAAAATTTT
CDR3 protein: CASSKSGPKNF

D gene: TRBD2
J gene: TRBJ2-7
V gene: TRBV5-1
clone size: .
CDR3 DNA: TGCGCCAGCAGCTTGGACGGCGGGACTAGCGTGAACGAGCAGTACTTC
CDR3 protein: CASSLDGGTSVNEQYF

D gene: TRBD1
J gene: TRBJ1-5
V gene: TRBV19
clone size: .
CDR3 DNA: TGTGCCAGTACTGCCGGACAGGGAGGCAATCAGCCCCAGCATTTT
CDR3 protein: CASTAGQGGNQPQHF

D gene: TRBD2
J gene: TRBJ2-1
V gene: TRBV7-9
clone size: once
CDR3 DNA: TGTGCCAGCAGCTTAGGGTCTAGCGGGGCCCGGGGGAATGAGCAGTTCTTC
CDR3 protein: CASSLGSSGARGNEQFF

D gene: .
J gene: TRBJ1-6
V gene: TRBV9
clone size: .
CDR3 DNA: TGTGCCAGCAGCGCACAGGATAATTCACCCCTCCACTTT
CDR3 protein: CASSAQDNSPLHF

D gene: TRBD2
J gene: TRBJ2-5
V gene: TRBV5-4
clone size: .
CDR3 DNA: TGTGCCAGCACCTCGACTAGCGGGGGGGCTGAGACCCAGTACTTC
CDR3 protein: CASTSTSGGAETQYF

D gene: TRBD2
J gene: TRBJ2-7
V gene: TRBV28
clone size: .
CDR3 DNA: TGTGCCAGCAGTCGAGGGACTAGCGGGAGGCTGAGCGAGCAGTACTTC
CDR3 protein: CASSRGTSGRLSEQYF

D gene: TRBD2
J gene: TRBJ2-1
V gene: TRBV7-6
clone size: .
CDR3 DNA: TGTGCCAGCAGTGGAGGGACTAGCGGTTACAATGAGCAGTTCTTC
CDR3 protein: CASSGGTSGYNEQFF

D gene: .
J gene: TRBJ2-3
V gene: TRBV7-3
clone size: .
CDR3 DNA: TGTGCCAGCAGGTCGGGGGACCTAATGACAGATACGCAGTATTTT
CDR3 protein: CASRSGDLMTDTQYF

D gene: .
J gene: TRBJ1-2
V gene: TRBV4-3
clone size: .
CDR3 DNA: TGCGCCAGCAGCCCCAGCGCGGGGCCTCTGAGCTACACCTTC
CDR3 protein: CASSPSAGPLSYTF

D gene: .
J gene: TRBJ1-1
V gene: TRBV5-1
clone size: .
CDR3 DNA: TGCGCCAGCAGCTTAGGGAGAGGCATGAACACTGAAGCTTTCTTT
CDR3 protein: CASSLGRGMNTEAFF

D gene: .
J gene: TRBJ1-1
V gene: TRBV9
clone size: .
CDR3 DNA: TGTGCCAGCAGCCCCCGTCAGGCCATGAACACTGAAGCTTTCTTT
CDR3 protein: CASSPRQAMNTEAFF

D gene: TRBD1
J gene: TRBJ1-1
V gene: TRBV11-2
clone size: .
CDR3 DNA: TGTGCCAGCAGCTTAGATCTTGGACAGGGGAGGGCTGAAGCTTTCTTT
CDR3 protein: CASSLDLGQGRAEAFF

D gene: .
J gene: TRBJ2-3
V gene: TRBV6-4
clone size: .
CDR3 DNA: TGTGCCAGCAGGGAACAGGTAGACACAGATACGCAGTATTTT
CDR3 protein: CASREQVDTDTQYF

D gene: .
J gene: TRBJ1-6
V gene: TRBV5-6
clone size: .
CDR3 DNA: TGTGCCAGCAGCTTCGCTGGCGGGAACTCCTATAATTCACCCCTCCACTTT
CDR3 protein: CASSFAGGNSYNSPLHF

D gene: TRBD2
J gene: TRBJ2-7
V gene: TRBV2
clone size: .
CDR3 DNA: TGTGCCAGCGTTTATGGGCGGGGGGTAGGCGAGCAGTACTTC
CDR3 protein: CASVYGRGVGEQYF

D gene: TRBD1
J gene: TRBJ2-7
V gene: TRBV5-1
clone size: .
CDR3 DNA: TGCGCCAGCAGTCAGGGACAGGCTTACGGGGAGCAGTACTTC
CDR3 protein: CASSQGQAYGEQYF

D gene: .
J gene: TRBJ1-3
V gene: TRBV6-5
clone size: once
CDR3 DNA: TGTGCCAGCAGTCTAGCCTCTGGAAACACCATATATTTT
CDR3 protein: CASSLASGNTIYF

D gene: TRBD1
J gene: TRBJ2-1
V gene: TRBV6-6
clone size: once
CDR3 DNA: TGTGCCAGCAGCACCCACAGGGGCCCACTCAATGAGCAGTTCTTC
CDR3 protein: CASSTHRGPLNEQFF

D gene: TRBD2
J gene: TRBJ2-7
V gene: TRBV18
clone size: .
CDR3 DNA: TGTGCCAGCTCACCCATGCCCCAGGCGGGGGGCTTTTACTTC
CDR3 protein: CASSPMPQAGGFYF

D gene: TRBD1
J gene: TRBJ2-7
V gene: TRBV25-1
clone size: .
CDR3 DNA: TGTGCCAGCACGGGGCAGGGGGCCCACGAGCAGTACTTC
CDR3 protein: CASTGQGAHEQYF

D gene: .
J gene: TRBJ2-5
V gene: TRBV6-5
clone size: .
CDR3 DNA: TGTGCCAGCAGCTGGGACATTAAAGAGACCCAGTACTTC
CDR3 protein: CASSWDIKETQYF

D gene: .
J gene: TRBJ2-7
V gene: TRBV5-4
clone size: .
CDR3 DNA: TGTGCCAGCACCCCACGGGGAAAAGAGGGTACCTACGAGCAGTACTTC
CDR3 protein: CASTPRGKEGTYEQYF

D gene: .
J gene: TRBJ2-2
V gene: TRBV6-1
clone size: once
CDR3 DNA: TGTGCCAGCAAGGCAGGGCTACTAGCAGGTGGGGAGCTGTTTTTT
CDR3 protein: CASKAGLLAGGELFF

D gene: .
J gene: TRBJ2-7
V gene: TRBV18
clone size: .
CDR3 DNA: TGTGCCAGCGGACGACTTGACGGGACCTACGAGCAGTACTTC
CDR3 protein: CASGRLDGTYEQYF

D gene: .
J gene: TRBJ2-7
V gene: TRBV6-6
clone size: .
CDR3 DNA: TGTGCCAGCAGTTACTCCCAGGATTCCTACGAGCAGTACTTC
CDR3 protein: CASSYSQDSYEQYF

D gene: .
J gene: TRBJ1-1
V gene: TRBV5-1
clone size: .
CDR3 DNA: TGCGCCAGCAGCTTTACTAGGGGAGGGACTGAAGCTTTCTTT
CDR3 protein: CASSFTRGGTEAFF

D gene: .
J gene: TRBJ1-5
V gene: TRBV6-1
clone size: .
CDR3 DNA: TGTGCCAGCAGTGCTGTCTCAGCCCAGCCCCAGCATTTT
CDR3 protein: CASSAVSAQPQHF

D gene: .
J gene: TRBJ2-1
V gene: TRBV4-3
clone size: .
CDR3 DNA: TGCGCCAGCAGCCAAGATTTTGGGAATGGCCTAAACGGTGAGCAGTTCTTC
CDR3 protein: CASSQDFGNGLNGEQFF

D gene: .
J gene: TRBJ2-5
V gene: TRBV12-2
clone size: once
CDR3 DNA: TGTGCAAGTCGCCCTGAGGGGAGAAAGACCCAGTACTTC
CDR3 protein: CASRPEGRKTQYF

D gene: TRBD1
J gene: TRBJ1-6
V gene: TRBV9
clone size: .
CDR3 DNA: TGTGCCAGCAGCGTAGGGGACAGCTATAATTCACCCCTCCACTTT
CDR3 protein: CASSVGDSYNSPLHF

D gene: .
J gene: TRBJ1-5
V gene: TRBV4-1
clone size: .
CDR3 DNA: TGCGCCAGCAGCCAGGTCCGGGACACCCTCAATCAGCCCCAGCATTTT
CDR3 protein: CASSQVRDTLNQPQHF

D gene: TRBD1
J gene: TRBJ1-1
V gene: TRBV30
clone size: .
CDR3 DNA: TGTGCCGGGAGGACAGGGTTGTTGACTGAAGCTTTCTTT
CDR3 protein: CAGRTGLLTEAFF